This entry lists 30 T cell receptor beta chains sequenced from one sample in a study of TIL therapy for anti-PD-1-resistant metastatic lung cancer. The time point is: pre-treatment sample, taken before nivolumab and TIL therapy. The libraries were made with immunoSEQ v3. Repertoires were generated with immunoSEQ multiplex PCR, while TCRdb's copy carries only in-frame clones and drops some. The table has approximately 50,000 clones, roughly four fifths seen once. Sample: blood, taken at baseline. The receptor set was obtained from a person between 25 and 80 years old with non-small cell lung cancer.

The chain links TRBV27 to TRBJ2-3, with 8 positions matching TRBD1. The germline V gene encodes CDR1 MNHEY and CDR2 SMNVEV (reference sequence). The CDR3 loop spans 13 amino acids. Unmatched junction bases numbered 6, after V lost 7 bases and J lost 6 bases. DNA for the CDR3: TGTGCCAGCACAGGACAGGGTGGCGATACGCAGTATTTT. Residues: CASTGQGGDTQYF.

This clone was detected a few times. The J gene is TRBJ2-7, the V gene TRBV4-1; D is undetermined. From germline, CDR1 is MGHRA and CDR2 YSYEKL. The CDR3 is made up of 14 amino acids. V was shortened by 2 bases and J by 0 bases, with 8 bases between the two germline ends. As DNA, the CDR3 is TGCGCCAGCAGCCAATGGCCGGGCTCCTACGAGCAGTACTTC. Encoded protein: CASSQWPGSYEQYF.

This clone has just a few counts. The chain recombines TRBV27 with TRBJ1-5; D is unclear. The CDR3 length is 16 residues. Germline V gene lookup returns CDR1 MNHEY and CDR2 SMNVEV (reference sequence). Trimming pared 3 bases from V and 0 bases from J, leaving 12 bases between. The CDR3 here is CASSFYKTYSNQPQHF. The DNA for the CDR3 is TGTGCCAGCAGTTTTTATAAGACATATAGCAATCAGCCCCAGCATTTT.

This sequence joins TRBV25-1 and TRBJ2-2; the match to TRBD2 covers 7 bases. Germline V gene sequence: CDR1 MGHDK, CDR2 SYGVNS. The CDR3 contains 14 residues. Trimming cost V 6 bases and J 6 bases; bases outside gene matches: 7. The CDR3 sequence: CASRRPGGSGELFF. CDR3 in DNA: TGTGCCAGCAGACGCCCCGGGGGGTCCGGGGAGCTGTTTTTT.

The chain employs TRBV7-8 and TRBJ2-1; D might be TRBD1 (5 bases). Germline V CDR1 and CDR2: SGHVS, FQNEAQ. The CDR3 is made up of 14 amino acids. With 5 bases removed from V and 3 bases from J, the gap between germline ends came to 11 bases. The CDR3 nucleotides are TGTGCCAGCAGCAAAACCGACAGCTACAATGAGCAGTTCTTC. Its protein product is CASSKTDSYNEQFF.

A single count supports this clone. This chain joins TRBV11-2 and TRBJ2-5; 11 nucleotides align to TRBD2. Germline lookup yields CDR1 SGHAT and CDR2 FQNNGV. CDR3 length equals 15 residues. V shed 5 bases and J 5 bases; nucleotides not matched to a gene: 7. The CDR3 loop reads CASSRRLAGRETQYF. The DNA for the CDR3 is TGTGCCAGCAGCCGGCGACTAGCGGGACGGGAGACCCAGTACTTC. Supplemented by reference TRBV11-2 and TRBJ2-5, the full variable domain reads EAGVAQSPRYKIIEKRQSVAFWCNPISGHATLYWYQQILGQGPKLLIQFQNNGVVDDSQLPKDRFSAERLKGVDSTLKIQPAKLEDSAVYLCASSRRLAGRETQYFGPGTRLLVL.

This clone was counted a single time. The rearrangement joins TRBV6-2 or TRBV6-3 to TRBJ1-3; no firm D call. The germline gives CDR1 MNHEY, CDR2 SVGEGT. V was shortened by 5 bases and J by 3 bases, with 14 bases between the two germline ends. The CDR3 runs 15 residues. The DNA of the CDR3 is TGTGCCAGCAGTAAGGCAGCAGGATATGGAAACACCATATATTTT. This encodes CASSKAAGYGNTIYF.

The chain has TRBV6-2 or TRBV6-3 and TRBJ1-6; 7 positions match TRBD1. CDR1 MNHEY and CDR2 SVGEGT come from the germline V gene. Trimming cost V 4 bases and J 8 bases; bases outside gene matches: 8. The CDR3 contains 15 residues. The CDR3 DNA follows: TGTGCCAGCAGTTCAGACCCAGGGGGGTATTCACCCCTCCACTTT. It yields the protein CASSSDPGGYSPLHF.

The chain couples TRBV5-1 to TRBJ1-4; 7 nucleotides match TRBD1. CDR3 length: 14 amino acids. Germline V gene data show CDR1 as SGHRS and CDR2 as YFSETQ. V lost 7 bases, J lost 7 bases, and 10 bases stayed unmatched. The CDR3 spells CASSEGARGEKLFF. The CDR3 bases are TGCGCCAGCTCCGAGGGGGCGCGGGGTGAAAAACTGTTTTTT.

This chain links TRBV5-4 with TRBJ1-2; D is uncertain. CDR1 is SGHNT, CDR2 YYREEE, per germline (reference sequence). The CDR3 extends over 13 amino acids. V was cut by 3 bases and J by 8 bases, with 14 bases left in between. The CDR3 spells CASSYQISGGYTF. The DNA for the CDR3 is TGTGCCAGCAGCTATCAGATCTCCGGGGGCTACACCTTC.

The chain links TRBV25-1 to TRBJ2-3; D may be TRBD2 (7 bases). The CDR3 has 16 residues. Deletions cut 2 bases from V and 0 bases from J, with 12 bases between. Germline assignment: CDR1 MGHDK and CDR2 SYGVNS. The chain's CDR3 is CASSEPGGFSTDTQYF. CDR3 nucleotides: TGTGCCAGCAGTGAACCGGGGGGCTTTAGCACAGATACGCAGTATTTT.

J is TRBJ1-5 and V is TRBV12-2. TRBV12-2 is flagged as a pseudogene. CDR3 size: 15 residues. The CDR3: CASRWDGLCNQPQHF. As DNA, the CDR3 is TGTGCAAGTCGCTGGGACGGACTGTGCAATCAGCCCCAGCATTTT.

This clone was picked up one time. V usage is TRBV19 and J usage is TRBJ1-5; 9 bases fit TRBD1. Unmatched junction bases numbered 4, after V lost 3 bases and J lost 1 base. The CDR3 extends over 16 amino acids. Looked up from germline, CDR1 is LNHDA and CDR2 is SQIVND (reference sequence). This CDR3 is CASSIRTGVSNQPQHF. The CDR3 region has the DNA TGTGCCAGTAGTATCCGGACAGGGGTAAGCAATCAGCCCCAGCATTTT.

The chain joins TRBV7-2 to TRBJ2-3; D call uncertain. This CDR3 spans 13 amino acids. The V and J ends lost 7 bases and 6 bases respectively, with 14 bases between them. Germline lookup yields CDR1 SGHTA and CDR2 FQGNSA. CDR3 residues: CASTGSGWDTQYF. The CDR3 DNA follows: TGTGCCAGCACCGGCTCCGGGTGGGATACGCAGTATTTT.

As to this clone: One end of the junction does not line up with germline, which may come from a read error. Other DNA sequences from this sample encode an identical CDR3 as well. V gene TRBV7-2 combines with J gene TRBJ2-2; 12 bases line up with TRBD2. The length of the CDR3 is 15 residues. Germline V gene lookup returns CDR1 SGHTA and CDR2 FQGNSA. CDR3 bases: TGTGCCAGCAGCCTAGCGGGGGGGAATACCGGGGAGCTGTTTTTT. Encoded protein: CASSLAGGNTGELFF.

The chain joins TRBV7-9 to TRBJ2-3; 12 bases are shared with TRBD2. Per the germline V gene, CDR1 is SEHNR and CDR2 is FQNEAQ (reference sequence). Trimming at V came to 3 bases and at J to 0 bases, leaving 4 bases not matched to a gene. This CDR3 spans 17 amino acids. In nucleotides, the CDR3 is TGTGCCAGCAGCTTTGGACTAGCGGGGATTAGCACAGATACGCAGTATTTT. It yields the protein CASSFGLAGISTDTQYF.

This clone has more than one count but fewer than ten. The CDR3 sequence is CASSSQGRNEQFF. The CDR3 nucleotides are TGTGCCAGCAGTTCCCAGGGGAGGAATGAGCAGTTCTTC. The chain joins TRBV6-6 to TRBJ2-1; D could derive from TRBD1 or TRBD2 (6 bases each). In germline, CDR1 is MNHNY, CDR2 SVGAGI (reference sequence). With 4 bases removed from V and 7 bases from J, the gap between germline ends came to 11 bases. The CDR3 length is 13 residues.

V gene TRBV7-6 combines with J gene TRBJ2-7; D possibly corresponds to TRBD1 (6 bases). The CDR3 covers 15 residues. V lost 1 base to trimming and J lost 4 bases, with 14 bases between them. Germline-derived CDR1 and CDR2 are SGHVS and FNYEAQ. The CDR3 region is CASSLERARGYEQYF. CDR3 sequence (DNA): TGTGCCAGCAGCTTAGAGAGGGCGAGGGGGTACGAGCAGTACTTC.

The rearrangement links TRBV4-1 to TRBJ1-5, with 7 bases that match TRBD1. This CDR3 has 16 residues. Germline V gives CDR1 MGHRA, CDR2 YSYEKL. The ends lost 2 bases at V and 4 bases at J; junction bases unmatched: 8. The CDR3 reads CASSQTPTGTNQPQHF. CDR3 sequence (DNA): TGCGCCAGCAGCCAAACTCCGACAGGGACTAATCAGCCCCAGCATTTT.

The chain combines TRBV15 with TRBJ2-7; 9 nucleotides match TRBD2. The CDR3 has 14 amino acids. Losses at the gene ends were 5 bases for V and 8 bases for J; bases not matched to a gene: 10. Germline loops: CDR1 LNHNV, CDR2 YYDKDF (reference sequence). The CDR3 loop is CATSSGLAEIKQYF. The CDR3 region has the DNA TGTGCCACCAGCTCGGGACTAGCCGAGATAAAGCAGTACTTC.

This chain uses TRBV7-2 with TRBJ1-4; D perhaps matches TRBD1 (5 bases). The CDR3 is 14 amino acids. Trimming took 2 bases from V and 8 from J, leaving 12 bases between them. Germline lookup yields CDR1 SGHTA and CDR2 FQGNSA. The CDR3 nucleotides read TGTGCCAGCAGCTTACGCACGAGGGGCGAAAAACTGTTTTTT. Translation gives CASSLRTRGEKLFF.

The chain couples TRBV28 to TRBJ1-2; D is ambiguous. There are 14 residues in the CDR3. The germline V gene encodes CDR1 MDHEN and CDR2 SYDVKM. Trimming cost V 6 bases and J 4 bases, with 15 bases left between them. The DNA of the CDR3 is TGTGCCAGCAGCACCCCGTCGGACGGCTATGGCTACACCTTC. Its translation is CASSTPSDGYGYTF.

The chain recombines TRBV27 with TRBJ2-3, with 9 bases that match TRBD2. CDR3 length equals 19 residues. The V segment lost 2 bases and the J segment 0 bases; nucleotides outside the gene matches: 12. Germline assignment: CDR1 MNHEY and CDR2 SMNVEV (reference sequence). The CDR3 bases are TGTGCCAGCAGTTTAAGGCTAGCGGGGAGTGGAGCTAGCACAGATACGCAGTATTTT. Translated: CASSLRLAGSGASTDTQYF.

The chain is built from TRBV7-3 and TRBJ2-7, with D perhaps matching TRBD1 (5 bases). The CDR3 contains 13 residues. V lost 2 bases, J lost 3 bases, and 8 bases lay in between. Germline values: CDR1 SGHTA, CDR2 FQGTGA. DNA of the CDR3: TGTGCCAGCAGCTTATCGACAGACTACGAGCAGTACTTC. Its translation: CASSLSTDYEQYF.

This clone has a handful of counts. This chain connects TRBV10-3 to TRBJ2-1; TRBD2 might be the D (6 bases). CDR3 length: 14 residues. CDR1 is ENHRY and CDR2 is SYGVKD in the germline V gene. Trimming took 4 bases from V and 5 from J, leaving 12 bases between them. The CDR3 is CAISGPSAHNEQFF. The CDR3 DNA sequence: TGTGCCATCAGTGGGCCTAGCGCCCACAATGAGCAGTTCTTC.

The chain carries TRBV23-1 and TRBJ2-5, with D perhaps TRBD2 (6 bases). TRBV23-1 is noted as an ORF with a role that remains uncertain. The V gene lost 4 bases and the J gene lost 2 bases, with 20 bases spanning the gap. The CDR3 has 17 amino acids. The CDR3 sequence is CASSRGTNSKPQETQYF. CDR3 DNA: TGCGCCAGCAGTCGCGGGACGAATTCCAAGCCACAAGAGACCCAGTACTTC.

The V gene is TRBV19, the J gene TRBJ2-3; TRBD1 aligns across 10 bases. Germline values: CDR1 LNHDA, CDR2 SQIVND (reference sequence). CDR3 length: 13 residues. This CDR3 is CASGDRGTDTQYF. CDR3 bases: TGTGCTTCGGGGGACAGGGGAACAGATACGCAGTATTTT.

The chain has TRBV11-3 and TRBJ1-4, with 12 bases fitting TRBD1. J gave up 7 bases and V 7 bases, and 19 bases lay outside the gene matches. This CDR3 spans 19 amino acids. Germline values: CDR1 SGHNT, CDR2 YENEEA. As DNA, the CDR3 is TGTGCCAGCATCGAAGTCCGGGACAGGGGGCGCGTTGCTAGTGAAAAACTGTTTTTT. Protein: CASIEVRDRGRVASEKLFF.

V and J are TRBV30 and TRBJ1-2; TRBD1 is a possible D gene (6 bases). The CDR3 runs 15 residues. The V end was cut by 2 bases, the J end by 1 base, with 14 bases between. Germline V gives CDR1 GTSNPN, CDR2 SVGIG (reference sequence). The CDR3: CAWSRGGADNYGYTF. CDR3 coding DNA: TGTGCCTGGAGTCGGGGGGGCGCTGATAACTATGGCTACACCTTC.

The rearrangement links TRBV3-1 (or the pseudogene TRBV3-2) to TRBJ1-5; the D gene is possibly TRBD1 (5 bases). The CDR3 contains 13 residues. Germline V gene data show CDR1 as LGHDT and CDR2 as YNNKEL (reference sequence). With 1 base removed from V and 6 bases from J, the gap between germline ends came to 7 bases. For the CDR3, the DNA is TGTGCCAGCAGCCAAGGGACAAGTCAGCCCCAGCATTTT. It specifies CASSQGTSQPQHF.